One sample yielded the 15 T cell receptor beta chains listed below, sequenced in a study of T cell responses to AZD1222 COVID-19 vaccine. Libraries were prepared by immunoSEQ multiplex PCR; TCRdb keeps only in-frame clonotypes and omits some of them. The sample carries some 130,000 clones, 85% to 90% recorded once. Sequencing was performed on peripheral blood, taken on day 0 of AZD1222 vaccination. Receptors were obtained from an adult in good health.

The V call is TRBV5-1, the J call TRBJ1-1, with D hard to call. Trimming took 0 bases from V and 3 from J, leaving 15 bases between them. The CDR3 runs 16 residues. Germline assignment: CDR1 SGHRS and CDR2 YFSETQ. The CDR3 is CASSLVLPLRDTEAFF. CDR3 DNA: TGCGCCAGCAGCTTGGTTTTACCCTTGCGGGACACTGAAGCTTTCTTT.

The rearrangement links TRBV6-5 to TRBJ2-7; the D is unclear. CDR1 and CDR2 (germline): MNHEY, SVGAGI. V dropped 5 bases and J dropped 6 bases, with 20 bases sitting between them. The CDR3 runs 15 residues. CDR3 sequence reads: CASSPLYNPSGEQYF. The CDR3, as DNA: TGTGCCAGCAGTCCCCTTTATAACCCTTCGGGCGAGCAGTACTTC.

CDR3 DNA sequence: TGTGCCAGCAGCGTAGACGGGAGGTACCACGAGCAGTACTTC. Translating gives CASSVDGRYHEQYF. This chain links TRBV9 with TRBJ2-7; TRBD2 aligns across 7 bases. V was clipped by 0 bases and J by 5 bases; unmatched bases: 5. This CDR3 region has 14 residues. Germline V gene lookup returns CDR1 SGDLS and CDR2 YYNGEE.

The J gene is TRBJ2-5, the V gene TRBV27; 9 bases align to TRBD1. CDR1 is MNHEY and CDR2 is SMNVEV in the germline V gene (reference sequence). V gave up 5 bases and J gave up 5 bases; unmatched junction bases: 9. The CDR3 runs to 15 residues. CDR3 amino acids: CASSTPGQGIETQYF. The CDR3, as DNA: TGTGCCAGCAGTACCCCGGGACAGGGAATTGAGACCCAGTACTTC.

CDR3 protein: CASLPSSLNYGYTF. DNA for the CDR3: TGTGCCAGCCTCCCGTCCAGCCTTAACTATGGCTACACCTTC. This sequence joins TRBV7-2 and TRBJ1-2; D is uncertain. Trimming stripped 8 bases from V and 1 base from J, with 14 bases between. The CDR3 loop spans 14 amino acids. Germline CDR1 is SGHTA and CDR2 is FQGNSA.

The V call is TRBV28, the J call TRBJ1-4; 7 bases are shared with TRBD1. This CDR3 has 16 amino acids. Germline V lookup: CDR1 MDHEN, CDR2 SYDVKM. V gave up 4 bases and J gave up 4 bases; unmatched junction bases: 9. In DNA form, the CDR3 reads TGTGCCAGCAGTTCCCGCAGGGACAGCCTTAATGAAAAACTGTTTTTT. Residues: CASSSRRDSLNEKLFF.

The V call is TRBV27, the J call TRBJ2-3, with D possibly matching TRBD2 (5 bases). Germline V CDR1 and CDR2: MNHEY, SMNVEV (reference sequence). The V end lost 5 bases, the J end lost 0 bases, and 6 bases lay between the germline ends. CDR3 length: 13 residues. Written as DNA, the CDR3 is TGTGCCAGCAGTCGCGGGAGCACAGATACGCAGTATTTT. Translating gives CASSRGSTDTQYF.

The V and J genes are TRBV7-2 and TRBJ1-4, with TRBD1 as a possible D gene (5 bases). This CDR3 has 16 amino acids. The germline V and J ends were trimmed by 1 base and 10 bases, with 19 bases remaining between them. CDR1 is SGHTA, CDR2 FQGNSA, per germline. CDR3 sequence: CASSLGMQGRGGKLFF. DNA of the CDR3: TGTGCCAGCAGCTTAGGTATGCAGGGAAGAGGAGGAAAACTGTTTTTT. The entire variable domain, with the rest obtained from reference TRBV7-2 and TRBJ1-4, is as follows: GAGVSQSPSNKVTEKGKDVELRCDPISGHTALYWYRQSLGQGLEFLIYFQGNSAPDKSGLPSDRFSAERTGGSVSTLTIQRTQQEDSAVYLCASSLGMQGRGGKLFFGSGTQLSVL.

The chain's CDR3 is CAISESRGEGEAFF. In nucleotides, the CDR3 is TGTGCCATCAGTGAGTCGCGAGGGGAAGGTGAAGCTTTCTTT. V is TRBV10-3 and J is TRBJ1-1; weak D call: TRBD1 (5 bases). Trimming shortened V by 0 bases and J by 7 bases, and 12 bases separated the two germline ends. The CDR3 consists of 14 residues. Looked up from germline, CDR1 is ENHRY and CDR2 is SYGVKD.

The chain joins TRBV5-4 to TRBJ1-1; perhaps TRBD1 as D (5 bases). Germline CDR1 SGHNT, CDR2 YYREEE (reference sequence). With 4 bases removed from V and 3 bases from J, the gap between germline ends came to 10 bases. The CDR3 has 13 amino acids. CDR3 bases: TGTGCCAGCAGCCGTAGCAGGGACACTGAAGCTTTCTTT. Translating gives CASSRSRDTEAFF. Combining the CDR3 with reference TRBV5-4 and TRBJ1-1 gives the whole variable domain ETGVTQSPTHLIKTRGQQVTLRCSSQSGHNTVSWYQQALGQGPQFIFQYYREEENGRGNFPPRFSGLQFPNYSSELNVNALELDDSALYLCASSRSRDTEAFFGQGTRLTVV.

The chain combines TRBV10-1 with TRBJ1-5, with D perhaps matching TRBD1 (5 bases). The V end was cut by 5 bases, the J end by 7 bases, with 12 bases between. CDR1 is WNHNN and CDR2 is SYGVQD in the germline V gene (reference sequence). The CDR3 runs 13 residues. CDR3 in DNA: TGCGCCAGCAGTACTAGGGGTGGACAGCCCCAGCATTTT. Protein sequence: CASSTRGGQPQHF.

V gene TRBV30 combines with J gene TRBJ2-7, with 7 positions matching TRBD1. The CDR3 totals 12 residues. Losses at the gene ends were 3 bases for V and 5 bases for J; bases not matched to a gene: 4. Per germline, CDR1 GTSNPN and CDR2 SVGIG (reference sequence). The CDR3 coding sequence is TGTGCCTGGAGGCTCGACAGGGACGAGCAGTACTTC. This codes for CAWRLDRDEQYF.

The rearrangement links TRBV7-2 to TRBJ1-2; D may be TRBD1 (6 bases). This CDR3 comprises 14 residues. V was cut by 2 bases and J by 5 bases, with 12 bases left in between. Germline V gene lookup returns CDR1 SGHTA and CDR2 FQGNSA. The DNA of the CDR3 is TGTGCCAGCAGCTTACTAGGACAGACTTATGGCTACACCTTC. Its translation is CASSLLGQTYGYTF.

This chain links TRBV18 with TRBJ1-5; D perhaps matches TRBD1 (5 bases). This CDR3 region has 14 residues. The germline V gene encodes CDR1 KGHSH and CDR2 LQKENI. The germline V and J ends were trimmed by 3 bases and 4 bases, with 10 bases remaining between them. CDR3 sequence reads: CASSPQGLNQPQHF. For the CDR3, the DNA is TGTGCCAGCTCACCGCAGGGCCTGAATCAGCCCCAGCATTTT.

The V call is TRBV7-2, the J call TRBJ2-3; weak D call: TRBD1 (5 bases). The V and J ends lost 5 bases and 0 bases respectively, with 12 bases between them. CDR1 and CDR2 from the germline V gene are SGHTA and FQGNSA. This CDR3 contains 15 residues. DNA for the CDR3: TGTGCCAGCAGCACGACGACAGTTAGCACAGATACGCAGTATTTT. This gives the protein CASSTTTVSTDTQYF. The whole variable domain, filled in from reference TRBV7-2 and TRBJ2-3, reads GAGVSQSPSNKVTEKGKDVELRCDPISGHTALYWYRQSLGQGLEFLIYFQGNSAPDKSGLPSDRFSAERTGGSVSTLTIQRTQQEDSAVYLCASSTTTVSTDTQYFGPGTRLTVL.